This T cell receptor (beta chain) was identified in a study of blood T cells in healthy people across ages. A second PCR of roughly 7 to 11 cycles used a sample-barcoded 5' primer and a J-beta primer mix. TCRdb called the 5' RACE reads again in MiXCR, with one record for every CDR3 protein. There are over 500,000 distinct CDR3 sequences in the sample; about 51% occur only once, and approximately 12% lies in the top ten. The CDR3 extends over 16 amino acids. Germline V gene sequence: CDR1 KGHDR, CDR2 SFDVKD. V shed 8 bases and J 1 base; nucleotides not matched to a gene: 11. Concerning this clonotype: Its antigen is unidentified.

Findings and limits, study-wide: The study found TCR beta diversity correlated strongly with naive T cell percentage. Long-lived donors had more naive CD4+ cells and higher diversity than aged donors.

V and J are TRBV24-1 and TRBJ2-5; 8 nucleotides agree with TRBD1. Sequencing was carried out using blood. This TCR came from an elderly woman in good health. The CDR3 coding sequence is TGTGCCACCAATCCGGACTGGGGACAGGCCCAAGAGACCCAGTACTTC. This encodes CATNPDWGQAQETQYF.